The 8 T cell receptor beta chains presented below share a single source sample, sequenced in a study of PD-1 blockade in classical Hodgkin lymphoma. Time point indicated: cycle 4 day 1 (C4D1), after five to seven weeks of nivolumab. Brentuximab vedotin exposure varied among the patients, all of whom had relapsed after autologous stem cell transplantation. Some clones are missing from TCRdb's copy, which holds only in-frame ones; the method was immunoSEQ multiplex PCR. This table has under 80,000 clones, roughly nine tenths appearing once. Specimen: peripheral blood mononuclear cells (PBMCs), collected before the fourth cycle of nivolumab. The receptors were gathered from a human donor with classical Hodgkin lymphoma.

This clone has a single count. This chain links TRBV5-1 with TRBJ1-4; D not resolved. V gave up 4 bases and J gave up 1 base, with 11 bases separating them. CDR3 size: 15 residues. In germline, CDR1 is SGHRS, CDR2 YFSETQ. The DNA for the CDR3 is TGCGCCAGCAGCAGAGTACCGGGAACTAATGAAAAACTGTTTTTT. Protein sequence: CASSRVPGTNEKLFF.

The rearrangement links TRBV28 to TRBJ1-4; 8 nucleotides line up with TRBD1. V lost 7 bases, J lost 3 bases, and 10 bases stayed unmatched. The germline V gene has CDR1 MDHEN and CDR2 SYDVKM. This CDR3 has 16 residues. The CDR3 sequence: CASILAGGAANEKLFF. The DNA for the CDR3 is TGTGCCAGCATCCTCGCAGGGGGCGCGGCTAATGAAAAACTGTTTTTT.

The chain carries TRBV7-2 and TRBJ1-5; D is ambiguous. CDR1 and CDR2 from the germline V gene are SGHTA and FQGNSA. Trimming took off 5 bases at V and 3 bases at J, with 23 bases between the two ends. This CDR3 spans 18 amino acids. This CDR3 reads CASSPVADSRTFNQPQHF. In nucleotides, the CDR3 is TGTGCCAGCAGCCCCGTGGCGGACTCCCGAACTTTCAATCAGCCCCAGCATTTT.

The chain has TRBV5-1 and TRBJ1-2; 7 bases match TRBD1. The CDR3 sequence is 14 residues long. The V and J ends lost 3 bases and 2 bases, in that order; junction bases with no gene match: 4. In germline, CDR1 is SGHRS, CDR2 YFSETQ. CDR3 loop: CASSSMTGNYGYTF. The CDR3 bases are TGCGCCAGCAGCTCTATGACAGGGAACTATGGCTACACCTTC.

The DNA of the CDR3 is TGTGCCAGCAGCTTAACCAGGGCCGGGGAGCTGTTTTTT. It specifies CASSLTRAGELFF. The chain uses TRBV7-3 and TRBJ2-2; possibly TRBD1 for D (5 bases). This CDR3 region has 13 residues. V shed 0 bases and J shed 6 bases, with 5 bases lying between them. Per the germline V gene, CDR1 is SGHTA and CDR2 is FQGTGA.

CDR3 region: CASSLDGGTFNEQFF. The CDR3 region has the DNA TGCGCCAGCAGCTTGGACGGGGGTACCTTCAATGAGCAGTTCTTC. This chain uses TRBV5-1 with TRBJ2-1; possibly TRBD2 for D (6 bases). The CDR3 spans 15 residues. Germline lookup yields CDR1 SGHRS and CDR2 YFSETQ. Trimming removed 0 bases at V and 6 bases at J, with 13 bases between.

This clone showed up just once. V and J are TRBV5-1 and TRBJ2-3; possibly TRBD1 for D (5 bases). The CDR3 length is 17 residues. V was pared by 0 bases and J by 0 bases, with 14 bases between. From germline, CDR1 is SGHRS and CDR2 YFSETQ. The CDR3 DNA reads TGCGCCAGCAGCTTGGGACAGACTTTTTCTAGCACAGATACGCAGTATTTT. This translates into CASSLGQTFSSTDTQYF.

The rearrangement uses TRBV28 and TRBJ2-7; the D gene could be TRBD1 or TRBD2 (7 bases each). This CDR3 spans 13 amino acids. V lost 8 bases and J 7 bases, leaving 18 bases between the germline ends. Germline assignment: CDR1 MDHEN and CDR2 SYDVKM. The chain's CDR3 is CASHPTGRGEQYF. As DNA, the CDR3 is TGTGCCAGCCACCCGACAGGGAGGGGGGAGCAGTACTTC.